A single sample is the source of the 29 T cell receptor beta chains below, sequenced in a study of beta chain features in type 1 diabetes. TCRB transcripts that were expressed got sequenced, as all of the isolated RNA had been reverse transcribed. The data were produced by immunoSEQ multiplex PCR, yet TCRdb's version contains in-frame clones alone and is incomplete. The sample consists of under 250,000 clones, 25% to 30% of them appearing once. Sequencing was performed on central memory CD4+ T cells from blood. Receptor source: a man aged 25 to 40 in good health.

V and J are TRBV2 and TRBJ2-3; the D gene is possibly TRBD2 (6 bases). V lost 8 bases to trimming and J lost 3 bases, with 15 bases between them. The germline gives CDR1 SNHLY, CDR2 FYNNEI. There are 14 residues in the CDR3. DNA of the CDR3: TGTGCCAGCGTCGACGTCGGGGGAACAGATACGCAGTATTTT. It is translated as CASVDVGGTDTQYF.

This clone came up a few times. The chain recombines TRBV10-3 with TRBJ2-6; no clear D gene. V was clipped by 6 bases and J by 4 bases, with 13 bases between them. This CDR3 is built from 15 residues. Per the germline V gene, CDR1 is ENHRY and CDR2 is SYGVKD. The CDR3 is CAIRAFGSGANVLTF. CDR3 nucleotides: TGTGCCATCAGGGCCTTTGGCTCCGGGGCCAACGTCCTGACTTTC.

The genes are TRBV18 and TRBJ1-1; no definite D call. This CDR3 contains 11 residues. The V end lost 6 bases, the J end lost 9 bases, and 11 bases lay between the germline ends. From germline, CDR1 is KGHSH and CDR2 LQKENI. CDR3 coding DNA: TGTGCCAGCTCCCTCACACATCAAGCTTTCTTT. It yields the protein CASSLTHQAFF.

This clone was found a few times. This chain joins TRBV28 and TRBJ2-3; possibly TRBD1 for D (6 bases). CDR1 is MDHEN, CDR2 SYDVKM, per germline. Trimming removed 2 bases at V and 5 bases at J, with 17 bases between. This CDR3 has 16 amino acids. CDR3 sequence: CASSLMGAQGKDTQYF. In DNA, the CDR3 is TGTGCCAGCAGTTTAATGGGCGCACAGGGAAAAGATACGCAGTATTTT. Based on the CDR3 plus reference TRBV28 and TRBJ2-3, the full variable domain is DVKVTQSSRYLVKRTGEKVFLECVQDMDHENMFWYRQDPGLGLRLIYFSYDVKMKEKGDIPEGYSVSREKKERFSLILESASTNQTSMYLCASSLMGAQGKDTQYFGPGTRLTVL.

The J gene is TRBJ2-3, the V gene TRBV7-2; no clear D gene. CDR3 size: 12 residues. V was cut by 7 bases and J by 2 bases, with 7 bases left in between. Germline V gene sequence: CDR1 SGHTA, CDR2 FQGNSA. The CDR3 sequence is CASNSITDTQYF. The CDR3 DNA reads as TGTGCCAGCAACTCTATCACAGATACGCAGTATTTT.

There are a few counts of this clone. The chain links TRBV5-1 to TRBJ2-7; D is unresolved. The V and J ends lost 0 bases and 4 bases respectively, with 5 bases between them. Germline V gene sequence: CDR1 SGHRS, CDR2 YFSETQ. CDR3 length: 12 residues. CDR3 sequence reads: CASSLDHYEQYF. CDR3 nucleotides: TGCGCCAGCAGCTTGGACCATTACGAGCAGTACTTC.

This clone has more than one count but fewer than ten. V is TRBV4-1 and J is TRBJ2-3; the D is unclear. CDR1 MGHRA and CDR2 YSYEKL come from the germline V gene. CDR3 length equals 13 residues. V lost 2 bases and J lost 6, with 9 bases in between. This CDR3 reads CASSQRQGDTQYF. DNA for the CDR3: TGCGCCAGCAGCCAACGGCAAGGGGATACGCAGTATTTT.

This clone was detected a few times. The rearrangement joins TRBV18 to TRBJ2-7, with D maybe TRBD1 (6 bases). The germline V and J ends were trimmed by 1 base and 2 bases, with 12 bases remaining between them. Germline CDR1 KGHSH, CDR2 LQKENI. CDR3 length: 15 residues. The CDR3 sequence: CASSPQQGRTYEQYF. CDR3 nucleotides: TGTGCCAGCTCACCACAACAGGGAAGAACCTACGAGCAGTACTTC.

There are many counts of this clone. The chain links TRBV4-1 to TRBJ2-4; weak D call: TRBD2 (5 bases). The CDR3 consists of 15 residues. V lost 3 bases to trimming and J lost 1 base, with 10 bases between them. Germline CDR1 MGHRA, CDR2 YSYEKL. The CDR3 here is CASSHEGYAKNIQYF. CDR3 in DNA: TGCGCCAGCAGCCACGAGGGTTATGCCAAAAACATTCAGTACTTC.

The sample holds a few counts of this clone. The CDR3 DNA sequence: TGTGCCAGCAGCTTGGGAAGGGGATCTTTGAACACCGGGGAGCTGTTTTTT. Protein product: CASSLGRGSLNTGELFF. V usage is TRBV7-8 and J usage is TRBJ2-2; D may be TRBD1 (5 bases). V was shortened by 3 bases and J by 1 base, with 15 bases between the two germline ends. Germline CDR1 is SGHVS and CDR2 is FQNEAQ. The CDR3 is made up of 17 amino acids. The full variable domain, completed using reference TRBV7-8 and TRBJ2-2, is GAGVSQSPRYKVAKRGQDVALRCDPISGHVSLFWYQQALGQGPEFLTYFQNEAQLDKSGLPSDRFFAERPEGSVSTLKIQRTQQEDSAVYLCASSLGRGSLNTGELFFGEGSRLTVL.

The chain joins TRBV10-3 to TRBJ2-3; D gene ambiguous. V gave up 6 bases and J gave up 2 bases, with 9 bases separating them. Germline CDR1 ENHRY, CDR2 SYGVKD. The CDR3 extends over 13 amino acids. The CDR3 spells CAIRGTTTDTQYF. The CDR3 bases are TGTGCCATCAGAGGCACTACCACAGATACGCAGTATTTT.

A few counts support this clone. V usage is TRBV29-1 and J usage is TRBJ2-2, with 7 bases identical to TRBD2. The CDR3 is made up of 15 amino acids. Germline V gives CDR1 SQVTM, CDR2 ANQGSEA. The J segment lost 5 bases and the V segment lost 4 bases, leaving 10 bases of the junction unmatched. CDR3 amino acids: CSVGGGGRFTGELFF. Here the CDR3 DNA reads TGCAGCGTTGGGGGTGGCGGGAGATTTACCGGGGAGCTGTTTTTT.

This clone occurred a few times. V usage is TRBV20-1 and J usage is TRBJ2-1; D might be TRBD2 (6 bases). The germline V gene encodes CDR1 DFQATT and CDR2 SNEGSKA (reference sequence). This CDR3 comprises 11 residues. The CDR3 region is CSGSMRDNQFF. The CDR3 region has the DNA TGCAGCGGAAGTATGCGGGATAACCAGTTCTTC.

This clone was counted between two and nine times. CDR3 sequence (DNA): TGTGCCAGCTCGGACTTGCCGATCGAAGCTTTCTTT. Translating it yields CASSDLPIEAFF. The chain employs TRBV7-2 and TRBJ1-1; D unclear. Germline loops: CDR1 SGHTA, CDR2 FQGNSA. Trimming took 8 bases from V and 8 from J, leaving 15 bases between them. This CDR3 has 12 amino acids.

This chain uses TRBV18 with TRBJ2-3; the D is unclear. V shed 1 base and J shed 4 bases, with 6 bases lying between them. The CDR3 extends over 13 amino acids. Germline V CDR1 and CDR2: KGHSH, LQKENI. The CDR3 here is CASSPLPADTQYF. The CDR3 DNA reads as TGTGCCAGCTCACCACTTCCCGCAGATACGCAGTATTTT.

This clone was recorded a few times. This chain joins TRBV7-2 and TRBJ1-1, with D perhaps TRBD1 (6 bases). Trimming pared 5 bases from V and 6 bases from J, leaving 16 bases between. CDR1 is SGHTA and CDR2 is FQGNSA in the germline V gene. This CDR3 is built from 14 residues. In DNA, the CDR3 is TGTGCCAGCAGCCCTTCTCACAGGGTGGCTGAAGCTTTCTTT. It yields the protein CASSPSHRVAEAFF.

Comments on this clone: Other DNA sequences from this sample encode an identical CDR3 as well. The V gene is TRBV5-1, the J gene TRBJ2-3; D is unclear. V was trimmed by 1 base and J by 2 bases, leaving 5 bases between them. This CDR3 region has 13 residues. CDR1 and CDR2 (germline): SGHRS, YFSETQ. This CDR3 is CASSLSVTDTQYF. CDR3 sequence (DNA): TGCGCCAGCAGCTTGTCAGTCACAGATACGCAGTATTTT.

V gene TRBV5-4 combines with J gene TRBJ2-1, with a tentative D call TRBD1 (5 bases). Trimming took off 5 bases at V and 7 bases at J, with 10 bases between the two ends. The CDR3 consists of 12 residues. CDR1 is SGHNT and CDR2 is YYREEE in the germline V gene (reference sequence). CDR3 DNA sequence: TGTGCCAGCAGTCCACAGGATAATGAGCAGTTCTTC. Translation: CASSPQDNEQFF.

The rearrangement links TRBV7-2 to TRBJ2-3, with D hard to call. Germline V gene lookup returns CDR1 SGHTA and CDR2 FQGNSA. V shed 0 bases and J shed 3 bases, with 7 bases lying between them. The CDR3 covers 14 residues. In DNA form, the CDR3 reads TGTGCCAGCAGCTTAGCGCGCAGGACAGATACGCAGTATTTT. Translation: CASSLARRTDTQYF.

The V call is TRBV15, the J call TRBJ2-1; D possibly corresponds to TRBD1 (5 bases). CDR3 length: 13 residues. V lost 0 bases, J lost 14 bases, and 14 bases lay in between. Germline V CDR1 and CDR2: LNHNV, YYDKDF (reference sequence). The CDR3 here is CATSRDRAASKFF. In nucleotides, the CDR3 is TGTGCCACCAGCAGAGACAGGGCCGCCAGCAAGTTCTTC.

CDR3 sequence (DNA): TGTGCCAGCAGCTTGCAGGGGCTCCCTGAAGCTTTCTTT. Its translation is CASSLQGLPEAFF. The chain is built from TRBV5-4 and TRBJ1-1, with D maybe TRBD1 (6 bases). Per the germline V gene, CDR1 is SGHNT and CDR2 is YYREEE (reference sequence). This CDR3 comprises 13 residues. V was pared by 1 base and J by 6 bases, with 10 bases between. The full variable domain, rest sourced from reference TRBV5-4 and TRBJ1-1, is ETGVTQSPTHLIKTRGQQVTLRCSSQSGHNTVSWYQQALGQGPQFIFQYYREEENGRGNFPPRFSGLQFPNYSSELNVNALELDDSALYLCASSLQGLPEAFFGQGTRLTVV.

Ten or more counts support this clone. This sequence joins TRBV2 and TRBJ1-1, with TRBD1 as a possible D gene (5 bases). Looked up from germline, CDR1 is SNHLY and CDR2 is FYNNEI. Trimming took 6 bases from V and 1 from J, leaving 15 bases between them. The CDR3 sequence is 15 residues long. The CDR3 here is CASSPLPGRNTEAFF. The CDR3 DNA follows: TGTGCCAGCAGCCCTTTGCCAGGGCGGAACACTGAAGCTTTCTTT.

This clone was seen a handful of times. J is TRBJ1-1 and V is TRBV7-2; no clear D. The CDR3 consists of 14 residues. CDR1 is SGHTA, CDR2 FQGNSA, per germline. Trimming took 2 bases from V and 3 from J, leaving 10 bases between them. As DNA, the CDR3 is TGTGCCAGCAGCTTATCCGTAAAGGACACTGAAGCTTTCTTT. Protein sequence: CASSLSVKDTEAFF.

This clone was observed a few times. The chain links TRBV20-1 to TRBJ2-1, with D uncertain. Germline V CDR1 and CDR2: DFQATT, SNEGSKA (reference sequence). There are 10 residues in the CDR3. V was clipped by 6 bases and J by 7 bases, with 7 bases between them. This chain's CDR3 is CSATRNEQFF. CDR3 coding DNA: TGCAGTGCCACGCGGAATGAGCAGTTCTTC.

This clone has more than one count but fewer than ten. The chain carries TRBV5-1 and TRBJ1-2; the D gene is possibly TRBD1 (5 bases). V gave up 4 bases and J gave up 6 bases, with 13 bases separating them. The germline CDR1 and CDR2 sequences are SGHRS and YFSETQ. The CDR3 spans 13 residues. The CDR3 sequence: CASSEDSLDGYTF. The CDR3 DNA sequence: TGCGCCAGCAGCGAAGACAGCCTGGATGGCTACACCTTC.

This clone appeared a few times. CDR3 coding DNA: TGCGCCAGCAGCTTCAGTAACCAAGAGACCCAGTACTTC. This encodes CASSFSNQETQYF. The J gene is TRBJ2-5, the V gene TRBV5-1; D not certain. The CDR3 is made up of 13 amino acids. Per germline, CDR1 SGHRS and CDR2 YFSETQ. Trimming cost V 2 bases and J 0 bases, with 5 bases left between them.

This clone was picked up a small number of times. The chain combines TRBV6-5 with TRBJ1-1, with 8 nucleotides matching TRBD1. Germline V gives CDR1 MNHEY, CDR2 SVGAGI. There are 13 residues in the CDR3. J lost 7 bases, V lost 5 bases, and 6 bases had no gene match. The CDR3 nucleotides are TGTGCCAGCAGTGATGGGACAGGCGTTGAAGCTTTCTTT. Residues: CASSDGTGVEAFF.

The CDR3 sequence: CASTFPPAGLAGVEETQYF. The DNA for the CDR3 is TGTGCCAGCACCTTCCCCCCGGCTGGACTAGCGGGAGTCGAAGAGACCCAGTACTTC. The chain carries TRBV7-2 and TRBJ2-5, with 13 bases that match TRBD2. The V segment lost 7 bases and the J segment 3 bases; nucleotides outside the gene matches: 17. The germline CDR1 and CDR2 sequences are SGHTA and FQGNSA. The CDR3 runs 19 residues.

This clone came up many times. This chain links TRBV18 with TRBJ2-7; tentatively, D is TRBD1 or TRBD2 (6 bases each). V was trimmed by 3 bases and J by 0 bases, leaving 12 bases between them. From germline, CDR1 is KGHSH and CDR2 LQKENI. This CDR3 is 15 amino acids long. CDR3 residues: CASSPGGLSSYEQYF. CDR3 nucleotide sequence: TGTGCCAGCTCACCGGGGGGCCTTAGCTCCTACGAGCAGTACTTC.